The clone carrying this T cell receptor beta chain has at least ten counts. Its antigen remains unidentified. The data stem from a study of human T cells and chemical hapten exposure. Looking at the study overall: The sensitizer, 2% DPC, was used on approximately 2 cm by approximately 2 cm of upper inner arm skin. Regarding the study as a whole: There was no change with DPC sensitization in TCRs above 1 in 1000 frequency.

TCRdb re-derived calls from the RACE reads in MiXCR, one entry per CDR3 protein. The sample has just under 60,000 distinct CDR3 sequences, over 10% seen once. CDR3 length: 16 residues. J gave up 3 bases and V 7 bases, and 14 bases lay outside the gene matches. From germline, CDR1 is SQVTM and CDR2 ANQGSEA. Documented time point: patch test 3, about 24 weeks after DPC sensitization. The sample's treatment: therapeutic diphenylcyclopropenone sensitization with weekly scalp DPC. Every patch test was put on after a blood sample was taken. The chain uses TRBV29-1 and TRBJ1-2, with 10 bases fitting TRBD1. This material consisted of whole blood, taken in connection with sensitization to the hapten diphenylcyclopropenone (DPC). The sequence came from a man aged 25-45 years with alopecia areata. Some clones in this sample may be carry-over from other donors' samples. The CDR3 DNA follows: TGCAGCGCCCCACGGCGAGGGACAGGGGTAGACTATGGCTACACCTTC. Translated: CSAPRRGTGVDYGYTF.